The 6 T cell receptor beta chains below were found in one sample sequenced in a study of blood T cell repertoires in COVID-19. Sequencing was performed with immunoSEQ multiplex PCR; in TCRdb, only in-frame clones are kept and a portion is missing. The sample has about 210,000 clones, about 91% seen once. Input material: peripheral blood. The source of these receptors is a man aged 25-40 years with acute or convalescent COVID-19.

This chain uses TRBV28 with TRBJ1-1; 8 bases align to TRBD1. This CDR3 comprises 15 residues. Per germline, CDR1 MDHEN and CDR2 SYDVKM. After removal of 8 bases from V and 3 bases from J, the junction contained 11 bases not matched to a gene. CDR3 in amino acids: CASGPGQGRYTEAFF. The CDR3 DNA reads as TGTGCCAGCGGACCAGGACAGGGCAGGTACACTGAAGCTTTCTTT.

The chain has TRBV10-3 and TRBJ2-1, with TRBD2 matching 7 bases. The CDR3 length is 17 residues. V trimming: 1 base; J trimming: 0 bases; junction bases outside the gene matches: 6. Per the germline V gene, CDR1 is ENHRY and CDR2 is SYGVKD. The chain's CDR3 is CAISELVLAFSYNEQFF. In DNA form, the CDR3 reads TGTGCCATCAGTGAGTTAGTACTAGCGTTCTCCTACAATGAGCAGTTCTTC.

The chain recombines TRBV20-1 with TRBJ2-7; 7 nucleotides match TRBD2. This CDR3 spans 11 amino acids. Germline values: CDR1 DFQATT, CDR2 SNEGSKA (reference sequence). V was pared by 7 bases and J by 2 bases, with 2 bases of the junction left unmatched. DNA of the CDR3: TGCAGTGGCGGGAGTACCTACGAGCAGTACTTC. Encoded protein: CSGGSTYEQYF.

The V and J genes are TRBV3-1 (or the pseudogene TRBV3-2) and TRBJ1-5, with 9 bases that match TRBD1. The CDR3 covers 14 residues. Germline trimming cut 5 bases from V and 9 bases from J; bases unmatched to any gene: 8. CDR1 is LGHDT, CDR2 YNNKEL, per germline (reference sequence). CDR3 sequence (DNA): TGTGCCAGCAGCGAGGACAGGGGCGTTGGGCCCCAGCATTTT. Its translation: CASSEDRGVGPQHF.

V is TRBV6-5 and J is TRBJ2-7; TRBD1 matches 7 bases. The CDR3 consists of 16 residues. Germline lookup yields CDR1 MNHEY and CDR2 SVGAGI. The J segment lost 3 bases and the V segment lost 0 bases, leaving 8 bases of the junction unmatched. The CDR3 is CASSYSRTGNVYEQYF. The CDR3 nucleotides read TGTGCCAGCAGTTACTCGCGGACAGGTAATGTCTACGAGCAGTACTTC.

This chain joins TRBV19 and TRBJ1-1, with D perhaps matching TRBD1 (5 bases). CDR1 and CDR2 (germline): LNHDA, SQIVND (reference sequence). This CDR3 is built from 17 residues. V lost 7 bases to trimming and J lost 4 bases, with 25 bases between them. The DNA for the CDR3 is TGTGCCAGTACCTCCGGGCGGTCTTCTCTCCAGGGCACTGAAGCTTTCTTT. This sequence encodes CASTSGRSSLQGTEAFF. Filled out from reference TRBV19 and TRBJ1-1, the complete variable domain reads DGGITQSPKYLFRKEGQNVTLSCEQNLNHDAMYWYRQDPGQGLRLIYYSQIVNDFQKGDIAEGYSVSREKKESFPLTVTSAQKNPTAFYLCASTSGRSSLQGTEAFFGQGTRLTVV.